Presented here are 14 T cell receptor beta chains from one specimen sequenced in a study of immune cell composition in non-small cell lung cancer (dated by TCRdb to the late 2010s). Library preparation employed the immunoSEQ multiplex PCR assay. TCRdb provides this immuneACCESS table in a form limited to in-frame rearrangements. Some clones are lacking; in checked studies, under half of them reflect an unresolved V gene, and why the rest are absent is not known. Here the sample has about 8,000 clones; around 75% occur a single time. The ten most abundant clones make up roughly 7.7% of the sample. What was sequenced was lung tumor tissue. The receptor set was obtained from a human donor with non-small cell lung cancer.

The chain links TRBV18 to TRBJ1-5, with 8 positions matching TRBD1. With 4 bases clipped from V and 5 bases from J, the junction kept 10 bases outside the gene matches. The V gene's germline CDR1 is KGHSH and CDR2 LQKENI. This CDR3 is built from 16 residues. CDR3 in DNA: TGTGCCAGCTCACGGGTTTTAGGGACAGGTGATCAGCCCCAGCATTTT. Translating gives CASSRVLGTGDQPQHF.

V and J are TRBV7-8 and TRBJ1-1, with TRBD1 matching over 9 bases. V lost 0 bases to trimming and J lost 0 bases; unmatched junction nucleotides: 11. The CDR3 is 19 residues long. The germline V gene encodes CDR1 SGHVS and CDR2 FQNEAQ. In nucleotides, the CDR3 is TGTGCCAGCAGCTTAGCTGGACGGGGACAGGGACTTCTGAACACTGAAGCTTTCTTT. This sequence encodes CASSLAGRGQGLLNTEAFF.

The count of this clone is one. This rearrangement joins TRBV5-1 to TRBJ2-7, with D maybe TRBD2 (6 bases). Germline CDR1 SGHRS, CDR2 YFSETQ. The CDR3 is 14 residues long. V shed 3 bases and J shed 4 bases, with 14 bases lying between them. CDR3 residues: CASSSTGGVYEQYF. CDR3 coding DNA: TGCGCCAGCAGCTCCACAGGAGGGGTTTACGAGCAGTACTTC.

The chain recombines TRBV11-1 with TRBJ2-1, with D maybe TRBD2 (6 bases). Trimming shortened V by 3 bases and J by 7 bases, and 10 bases separated the two germline ends. From germline, CDR1 is SGHAT and CDR2 FQDESV (reference sequence). The CDR3 has 13 residues. DNA for the CDR3: TGTGCCAGCAGCTTCGCTAGCGATAATGAGCAGTTCTTC. This codes for CASSFASDNEQFF.

The V call is TRBV7-8, the J call TRBJ1-1; 10 bases agree with TRBD1. Germline assignment: CDR1 SGHVS and CDR2 FQNEAQ. This CDR3 contains 15 residues. The V gene end was trimmed by 3 bases and the J gene end by 3 bases; junction bases not matched to a gene: 4. CDR3 in amino acids: CASSLETGGYTEAFF. CDR3 bases: TGTGCCAGCAGCTTGGAGACAGGGGGCTACACTGAAGCTTTCTTT.

This clone was found once. The gene calls are TRBV30 and TRBJ2-5; 8 bases line up with TRBD2. The CDR3 length is 14 residues. After removal of 0 bases from V and 2 bases from J, the junction contained 2 bases not matched to a gene. CDR1 and CDR2 (germline): GTSNPN, SVGIG (reference sequence). This CDR3 reads CAWSVRGAQETQYF. As DNA, the CDR3 is TGTGCCTGGAGTGTGCGGGGGGCACAAGAGACCCAGTACTTC.

The chain carries TRBV10-3 and TRBJ1-2, with 7 bases that match TRBD1. The CDR3 is made up of 15 amino acids. V was clipped by 3 bases and J by 2 bases; unmatched bases: 6. CDR1 ENHRY and CDR2 SYGVKD come from the germline V gene. In DNA form, the CDR3 reads TGTGCCATCAGTGACCAGGGGGGCGCGAACTATGGCTACACCTTC. This sequence encodes CAISDQGGANYGYTF.

The V call is TRBV5-1, the J call TRBJ2-7; TRBD2 aligns across 8 bases. This CDR3 comprises 14 residues. The V gene end was trimmed by 4 bases and the J gene end by 1 base; junction bases not matched to a gene: 4. Germline V gene data show CDR1 as SGHRS and CDR2 as YFSETQ. CDR3 amino acids: CASSPGGPSYEQYF. The CDR3 nucleotides are TGCGCCAGCAGCCCGGGGGGGCCGTCCTACGAGCAGTACTTC.

This clone was seen a handful of times. The V call is TRBV27, the J call TRBJ2-5, with 7 bases fitting TRBD2. This CDR3 spans 13 amino acids. The germline CDR1 and CDR2 sequences are MNHEY and SMNVEV (reference sequence). J gave up 3 bases and V 9 bases, and 7 bases lay outside the gene matches. In nucleotides, the CDR3 is TGTGCCAGGAGTGATGGGAGGGAAGAGACCCAGTACTTC. This translates into CARSDGREETQYF.

The rearrangement uses TRBV15 and TRBJ1-2; TRBD1 agrees at 8 bases. The germline CDR1 and CDR2 sequences are LNHNV and YYDKDF (reference sequence). The trim removed 1 base at V and 4 bases at J, leaving 5 bases unmatched. There are 15 residues in the CDR3. The CDR3 bases are TGTGCCACCAGCAGAGGGCAGGGGGCGATCTATGGCTACACCTTC. Protein product: CATSRGQGAIYGYTF.

The V and J genes are TRBV5-4 and TRBJ2-3, with 7 bases matching TRBD2. Unmatched junction bases numbered 10, after V lost 4 bases and J lost 5 bases. Germline loops: CDR1 SGHNT, CDR2 YYREEE (reference sequence). The CDR3 spans 15 residues. Written as DNA, the CDR3 is TGTGCCAGCAGCGGGGGGGTGCGGGGACGAGATACGCAGTATTTT. Translation: CASSGGVRGRDTQYF.

This clone was detected only a few times. The rearrangement links TRBV18 to TRBJ2-2, with D perhaps TRBD2 (6 bases). V was shortened by 1 base and J by 4 bases, with 13 bases between the two germline ends. CDR1 and CDR2 (germline): KGHSH, LQKENI. The CDR3 consists of 16 residues. The CDR3 sequence is CASSPQRGSGTGELFF. The CDR3 DNA follows: TGTGCCAGCTCACCACAGAGAGGTAGCGGCACCGGGGAGCTGTTTTTT.

V gene TRBV28 combines with J gene TRBJ1-2; 8 bases map to TRBD1. The germline V gene has CDR1 MDHEN and CDR2 SYDVKM. The V and J ends lost 8 bases and 4 bases, in that order; junction bases with no gene match: 15. The CDR3 is made up of 16 amino acids. CDR3 nucleotide sequence: TGTGCCAGCGTTTCTAATGAACAGGGGGAAGTCTATGGCTACACCTTC. It is translated as CASVSNEQGEVYGYTF.

This sequence joins TRBV2 and TRBJ1-2, with 8 positions matching TRBD1. J gave up 8 bases and V 4 bases, and 12 bases lay outside the gene matches. Germline V lookup: CDR1 SNHLY, CDR2 FYNNEI. CDR3 length: 15 amino acids. Here the CDR3 reads CASSARTGSFGGYTF. Here the CDR3 DNA reads TGTGCCAGCAGTGCCCGGACAGGGTCCTTTGGGGGCTACACCTTC.